Presented here are 31 T cell receptor beta chains from one specimen sequenced in a study of T cell repertoires in cytomegalovirus infection. TCRdb re-called the reads with MiXCR, one entry per CDR3 protein. This sample yields over 120,000 distinct CDR3 sequences, of which roughly 32% are seen a single time; around half belongs to the top ten. The antigens of these receptors remain unknown. The specimen was CD8+ T cells from cultured PBMCs, collected from culture after CMV antigen stimulation. Source of these receptors: a human donor in good health (CMV status not recorded). Some clones in this sample may be carry-over from other donors' samples.

To note about this clonotype: This may come from a read error, since a much larger clone is one base off. The chain is built from TRBV12-3 or TRBV12-4 and TRBJ1-1; D gene uncertain. This CDR3 contains 12 residues. Trimming cost V 4 bases and J 4 bases, with 7 bases left between them. CDR3 bases: TGTGCCAGCAGTTGGGTGTGCACTGAAGCTTTCTTT. This codes for CASSWVCTEAFF.

The chain joins TRBV7-9 to TRBJ2-2; 9 nucleotides agree with TRBD2. The V and J ends lost 5 bases and 8 bases, in that order; junction bases with no gene match: 9. This CDR3 contains 15 residues. Germline CDR1 is SEHNR and CDR2 is FQNEAQ (reference sequence). Here the CDR3 reads CASSPPRGGLGELFF. The CDR3 DNA is TGTGCCAGCAGCCCCCCGCGGGGGGGCTTGGGGGAGCTGTTTTTT.

At least ten counts were recorded for this clonotype. The rearrangement joins TRBV30 to TRBJ2-1, with 11 bases identical to TRBD2. V shed 2 bases and J 9 bases; nucleotides not matched to a gene: 6. The length of the CDR3 is 14 residues. Germline assignment: CDR1 GTSNPN and CDR2 SVGIG (reference sequence). The CDR3 DNA reads as TGTGCCTGGAGTCTTAGCGGGGGGGCCGGTGAGCAGTTCTTC. Its protein is CAWSLSGGAGEQFF.

This clonotype has just a few counts. The CDR3, as DNA: TGTGCCAGCAGCTTACCCCAGGGGGCAACAGATACGCAGTATTTT. This translates into CASSLPQGATDTQYF. This rearrangement joins TRBV7-2 to TRBJ2-3; 8 nucleotides match TRBD1. The V segment lost 2 bases and the J segment 3 bases; nucleotides outside the gene matches: 4. The length of the CDR3 is 15 residues. Germline values: CDR1 SGHTA, CDR2 FQGNSA.

The V call is TRBV19, the J call TRBJ1-5; tentative D call: TRBD1 (5 bases). Trimming took off 5 bases at V and 6 bases at J, with 11 bases between the two ends. Per the germline V gene, CDR1 is LNHDA and CDR2 is SQIVND (reference sequence). This CDR3 is built from 13 residues. CDR3 in DNA: TGTGCCAGTAGTGTGGGGGTATTTCAGCCCCAGCATTTT. Its protein is CASSVGVFQPQHF.

The CDR3 DNA reads as TGTGCCAGCAGCGCCAGATCCGGGACAGGGGGCGGGGATACGCAGTATTTT. Translated: CASSARSGTGGGDTQYF. V gene TRBV7-9 combines with J gene TRBJ2-3, with 12 bases that match TRBD1. Looked up from germline, CDR1 is SEHNR and CDR2 is FQNEAQ (reference sequence). V lost 5 bases, J lost 6 bases, and 12 bases stayed unmatched. This CDR3 contains 17 residues. The full variable domain, rest sourced from reference TRBV7-9 and TRBJ2-3, is DTGVSQNPRHKITKRGQNVTFRCDPISEHNRLYWYRQTLGQGPEFLTYFQNEAQLEKSRLLSDRFSAERPKGSFSTLEIQRTEQGDSAMYLCASSARSGTGGGDTQYFGPGTRLTVL.

The chain recombines TRBV15 with TRBJ2-1, with 10 bases identical to TRBD2. The CDR3 sequence is 19 residues long. The J segment lost 7 bases and the V segment lost 0 bases, leaving 15 bases of the junction unmatched. CDR1 and CDR2 (germline): LNHNV, YYDKDF (reference sequence). The CDR3 spells CATSRDYSAGGPGMNEQFF. DNA of the CDR3: TGTGCCACCAGCAGAGATTACTCAGCGGGGGGGCCCGGTATGAATGAGCAGTTCTTC.

This clonotype was counted many times. The J gene is TRBJ1-5, the V gene TRBV7-6; D may be TRBD1 (5 bases). V was clipped by 2 bases and J by 7 bases, with 12 bases between them. This CDR3 is 14 amino acids long. Germline V gene sequence: CDR1 SGHVS, CDR2 FNYEAQ. CDR3 protein: CASSLMRGGQPQHF. Here the CDR3 DNA reads TGTGCCAGCAGCTTAATGCGGGGGGGGCAGCCCCAGCATTTT. Combining the CDR3 with reference TRBV7-6 and TRBJ1-5 gives the whole variable domain GAGVSQSPRYKVTKRGQDVALRCDPISGHVSLYWYRQALGQGPEFLTYFNYEAQQDKSGLPNDRFSAERPEGSISTLTIQRTEQRDSAMYRCASSLMRGGQPQHFGDGTRLSIL.

This rearrangement joins TRBV7-6 to TRBJ1-6; D is unclear. This CDR3 has 14 residues. V lost 5 bases to trimming and J lost 8 bases, with 13 bases between them. The germline V gene encodes CDR1 SGHVS and CDR2 FNYEAQ. CDR3 in amino acids: CASSPDRVDSPLHF. CDR3 sequence (DNA): TGTGCCAGCAGCCCCGACCGGGTAGATTCACCCCTCCACTTT.

This chain connects TRBV5-4 to TRBJ2-3, with D possibly being TRBD2 (6 bases). V was trimmed by 4 bases and J by 0 bases, leaving 15 bases between them. Germline V CDR1 and CDR2: SGHNT, YYREEE (reference sequence). The CDR3 contains 16 residues. Written as DNA, the CDR3 is TGTGCCAGCAGCCCCCCCGGCGGGACTAGCACAGATACGCAGTATTTT. Translation: CASSPPGGTSTDTQYF.

This clonotype was seen only a few times. This sequence joins TRBV19 and TRBJ2-1; D uncertain. From germline, CDR1 is LNHDA and CDR2 SQIVND (reference sequence). The CDR3 sequence is 12 residues long. V dropped 5 bases and J dropped 8 bases, with 10 bases sitting between them. CDR3 region: CASSPSHYEQFF. CDR3 in DNA: TGTGCCAGTAGTCCCAGTCATTATGAGCAGTTCTTC. The full variable domain, its missing parts supplied by reference TRBV19 and TRBJ2-1, is DGGITQSPKYLFRKEGQNVTLSCEQNLNHDAMYWYRQDPGQGLRLIYYSQIVNDFQKGDIAEGYSVSREKKESFPLTVTSAQKNPTAFYLCASSPSHYEQFFGPGTRLTVL.

V gene TRBV4-1 combines with J gene TRBJ2-7, with unresolved D. Germline V lookup: CDR1 MGHRA, CDR2 YSYEKL. V lost 1 base, J lost 0 bases, and 10 bases lay in between. The CDR3 loop spans 15 amino acids. Here the CDR3 reads CASSQGDGTSYEQYF. The DNA of the CDR3 is TGCGCCAGCAGCCAAGGGGATGGCACCTCCTACGAGCAGTACTTC.

This clonotype was found a few times. V and J are TRBV7-9 and TRBJ1-2; no reliable D call. This CDR3 spans 15 amino acids. Trimming removed 1 base from V and 3 bases from J, with 12 bases in between. CDR1 and CDR2 from the germline V gene are SEHNR and FQNEAQ (reference sequence). This chain's CDR3 is CASSLVARPDYGYTF. The CDR3 bases are TGTGCCAGCAGCTTAGTCGCGAGGCCTGACTATGGCTACACCTTC.

By proportion, this clonotype is medium-sized (0.01 to 0.1%). The V call is TRBV11-2, the J call TRBJ2-1, with 8 bases matching TRBD2. The CDR3 runs 16 residues. Germline CDR1 reads SGHAT; CDR2 reads FQNNGV. The V gene end was trimmed by 5 bases and the J gene end by 5 bases; junction bases not matched to a gene: 11. The CDR3 coding sequence is TGTGCCAGCAGCCTAACCGAACTAGCGGCCCACAATGAGCAGTTCTTC. Residues: CASSLTELAAHNEQFF.

This chain connects TRBV27 to TRBJ2-3, with 10 nucleotides matching TRBD2. CDR3 size: 16 residues. Germline V gene lookup returns CDR1 MNHEY and CDR2 SMNVEV (reference sequence). V was clipped by 1 base and J by 2 bases; unmatched bases: 3. This CDR3 is CASSLLTSGATDTQYF. The CDR3 DNA is TGTGCCAGCAGTTTATTAACTAGCGGGGCCACAGATACGCAGTATTTT.

This clonotype was seen a handful of times. This chain connects TRBV12-3 or TRBV12-4 to TRBJ2-7; D unclear. The CDR3 totals 14 residues. V dropped 6 bases and J dropped 1 base, with 13 bases sitting between them. The CDR3 protein is CASRDGRRSYEQYF. DNA of the CDR3: TGTGCCAGCAGGGACGGACGGCGATCCTACGAGCAGTACTTC.

The rearrangement uses TRBV27 and TRBJ2-5; TRBD2 agrees at 8 bases. V dropped 3 bases and J dropped 0; count of bases not matched to a gene: 6. Per germline, CDR1 MNHEY and CDR2 SMNVEV (reference sequence). CDR3 length: 16 residues. CDR3 sequence: CASSFWGGGNQETQYF. The CDR3 DNA is TGTGCCAGCAGTTTCTGGGGCGGGGGGAACCAAGAGACCCAGTACTTC.

This clonotype was counted only a few times. The chain couples TRBV12-3 or TRBV12-4 to TRBJ1-5, with D possibly being TRBD1 (5 bases). The V and J ends lost 8 bases and 7 bases respectively, with 15 bases between them. The CDR3 has 13 amino acids. Here the CDR3 DNA reads TGTGCCAGCCAGATCGAGGGGTGGCAGCCCCAGCATTTT. This codes for CASQIEGWQPQHF.

This clonotype was detected ten times or more. This rearrangement joins TRBV6-1 to TRBJ2-5, with 7 nucleotides matching TRBD2. The CDR3 has 14 residues. Germline lookup yields CDR1 MNHNS and CDR2 SASEGT. Germline trimming cut 5 bases from V and 4 bases from J; bases unmatched to any gene: 7. Here the CDR3 DNA reads TGTGCCAGCAGTTGGGCGGGGGAGGGAGAGACCCAGTACTTC. Its translation: CASSWAGEGETQYF.

This clonotype was found many times. The chain employs TRBV6-1 and TRBJ2-7, with D uncertain. CDR1 MNHNS and CDR2 SASEGT come from the germline V gene. CDR3 size: 13 residues. V gave up 2 bases and J gave up 7 bases, with 12 bases separating them. CDR3 sequence: CASSELSLAEQYF. Written as DNA, the CDR3 is TGTGCCAGCAGTGAACTCTCGCTGGCAGAGCAGTACTTC.

This clonotype has more than one count but fewer than ten. The chain recombines TRBV7-9 with TRBJ2-7; no clear D. Germline V gives CDR1 SEHNR, CDR2 FQNEAQ (reference sequence). Trimming removed 1 base from V and 5 bases from J, with 6 bases in between. This CDR3 contains 12 residues. CDR3 sequence reads: CASSLDADEQYF. Written as DNA, the CDR3 is TGTGCCAGCAGCTTAGACGCCGACGAGCAGTACTTC.

Of note for this clonotype: Possible read error: a much larger clone is one base away. This chain joins TRBV7-9 and TRBJ2-1, with 7 positions matching TRBD2. The CDR3 has 15 residues. V lost 4 bases and J lost 1; bases outside the gene matches: 4. The V gene's germline CDR1 is SEHNR and CDR2 FQNEAQ (reference sequence). CDR3 loop: CASSSKLASYNEQFF. The DNA of the CDR3 is TGTGCCAGCAGCTCGAAACTAGCGTCCTACAATGAGCAGTTCTTC.

The rearrangement links TRBV7-9 to TRBJ2-3, with D perhaps TRBD2 (6 bases). The V gene lost 8 bases and the J gene lost 0 bases, with 15 bases spanning the gap. The CDR3 is 15 residues long. Germline values: CDR1 SEHNR, CDR2 FQNEAQ (reference sequence). CDR3 sequence: CASHSAGFSTDTQYF. CDR3 bases: TGTGCCAGCCACTCCGCGGGGTTTAGCACAGATACGCAGTATTTT.

This clonotype was observed a few times. V gene TRBV7-6 combines with J gene TRBJ1-1, with 7 bases identical to TRBD1. Trimming at V came to 5 bases and at J to 3 bases, leaving 9 bases not matched to a gene. Germline V gene data show CDR1 as SGHVS and CDR2 as FNYEAQ. The CDR3 totals 15 residues. CDR3 in DNA: TGTGCCAGCAGCGCGAAGACAGGGCAGGACACTGAAGCTTTCTTT. This gives the protein CASSAKTGQDTEAFF.

This clonotype showed up just a few times. This chain connects TRBV12-3 or TRBV12-4 to TRBJ2-5, with 7 bases matching TRBD1. The V segment lost 7 bases and the J segment 0 bases; nucleotides outside the gene matches: 5. This CDR3 comprises 14 residues. CDR3 coding DNA: TGTGCCAGCAACTCTCAGGGGGACCAAGAGACCCAGTACTTC. Encoded protein: CASNSQGDQETQYF.

The V call is TRBV19, the J call TRBJ2-2, with D possibly TRBD2 on 5 matching bases. Looked up from germline, CDR1 is LNHDA and CDR2 is SQIVND (reference sequence). Trimming stripped 5 bases from V and 5 bases from J, with 12 bases between. The CDR3 contains 14 residues. CDR3 sequence (DNA): TGTGCCAGTAGTCCGGGATGGGAAACCGGGGAGCTGTTTTTT. Amino acid sequence: CASSPGWETGELFF.

The chain uses TRBV7-6 and TRBJ2-7, with TRBD1 matching over 9 bases. Germline CDR1 is SGHVS and CDR2 is FNYEAQ. The junction had 9 bases not matched to a gene; V was cut back by 5 bases and J by 7 bases. This CDR3 region has 14 residues. CDR3 sequence: CASSPRGQGIEQYF. CDR3 nucleotide sequence: TGTGCCAGCAGCCCAAGGGGACAGGGCATAGAGCAGTACTTC.

This clonotype was seen more than once but under ten times. The chain is built from TRBV6-5 and TRBJ2-7, with 14 bases identical to TRBD2. CDR1 is MNHEY, CDR2 SVGAGI, per germline. This CDR3 region has 15 residues. The junction had 4 bases not matched to a gene; V was cut back by 6 bases and J by 3 bases. Here the CDR3 DNA reads TGTGCCAGCAGGGGACTAGCGGGGGACCACTACGAGCAGTACTTC. It codes for CASRGLAGDHYEQYF.

The chain has TRBV4-1 and TRBJ1-2, with D tentatively TRBD1 (6 bases). The CDR3 length is 15 residues. Germline CDR1 reads MGHRA; CDR2 reads YSYEKL. V was trimmed by 2 bases and J by 4 bases, leaving 14 bases between them. The CDR3 reads CASSQPTGSPYGYTF. CDR3 bases: TGCGCCAGCAGCCAACCGACAGGATCCCCCTATGGCTACACCTTC.

The chain uses TRBV19 and TRBJ2-2, with 7 bases fitting TRBD2. CDR1 is LNHDA, CDR2 SQIVND, per germline (reference sequence). The CDR3 covers 18 residues. V shed 4 bases, J shed 5 bases, and the junction held 16 bases outside the gene matches. CDR3 sequence: CASSTQGGEGQWTGELFF. For the CDR3, the DNA is TGTGCCAGTAGTACCCAGGGTGGGGAGGGGCAATGGACCGGGGAGCTGTTTTTT.

This chain connects TRBV19 to TRBJ1-1; D gene uncertain. From germline, CDR1 is LNHDA and CDR2 SQIVND (reference sequence). The V and J ends lost 5 bases and 4 bases respectively, with 14 bases between them. The CDR3 covers 14 residues. CDR3 sequence reads: CASSVEPGSTEAFF. In nucleotides, the CDR3 is TGTGCCAGTAGTGTCGAGCCAGGAAGCACTGAAGCTTTCTTT.